These T cell receptor beta chains were read from a single sample in a study of blood T cell repertoires in COVID-19. The protocol was immunoSEQ multiplex PCR, while the TCRdb copy is restricted to in-frame clones and leaves out a portion. This sample has approximately 210,000 clones, with approximately 81% found just once. The sample was PBMCs or T cells enriched from blood (not recorded which). All receptors derive from a woman in her forties or fifties with acute COVID-19. CDR3s include the opening cysteine and the closing phenylalanine or tryptophan. Each record gives: J gene, clone size, V gene, D gene, CDR3 DNA, CDR3 protein. A D gene is named only where the DNA matches it firmly. A clone size is listed for some rows: how often the clone was seen (once, few, many), or a class if it is expanded.

TRBJ1-1	NA	TRBV19	NA	TGTGCCAGCGGCAGCGGCCCTGAAGCTTTCTTT	CASGSGPEAFF
TRBJ2-1	NA	TRBV19	TRBD1	TGTGCCAGTAGCAAGGGACAGGGGGCCTACAATGAGCAGTTCTTC	CASSKGQGAYNEQFF
TRBJ1-1	NA	TRBV10-3	TRBD1	TGTGCCATCAGGGTGGACAGGGAGAACTCTTGGGCTTTCTTT	CAIRVDRENSWAFF
TRBJ1-1	NA	TRBV6-1	TRBD1	TGTGCCAGTTATGGACAGGTGAACACTGAAGCTTTCTTT	CASYGQVNTEAFF
TRBJ2-6	few	TRBV3-1/TRBV3-2	NA	TGTGCCAGCAGCCACGGCCAGGTACTCTCTGGGGCCAACGTCCTGACTTTC	CASSHGQVLSGANVLTF
TRBJ1-1	NA	TRBV28	NA	TGTGCCAGTTGGAGGGACTTGAACACTGAAGCTTTCTTT	CASWRDLNTEAFF
TRBJ2-1	few	TRBV5-1	TRBD2	TGCGCCAGCAGCGTGACTAGCGGGACGTCCTACAATGAGCAGTTCTTC	CASSVTSGTSYNEQFF
TRBJ1-4	NA	TRBV7-9	TRBD1	TGTGCCAGCAGCGCGACAGGGAACCTTAATGAAAAACTGTTTTTT	CASSATGNLNEKLFF
TRBJ1-5	NA	TRBV19	TRBD1	TGTGCCAGTAGGTCGGGACAGGGGGACAATCAGCCCCAGCATTTT	CASRSGQGDNQPQHF
TRBJ1-2	NA	TRBV18	NA	TGTGCCAGCTCGCCCGGACGGGACATAAACTATGGCTACACCTTC	CASSPGRDINYGYTF
TRBJ2-5	NA	TRBV7-2	NA	TGTGCCAGCAGTATCGGGGGACCCCAAGAGACCCAGTACTTC	CASSIGGPQETQYF
TRBJ2-1	NA	TRBV19	TRBD1	TGTGCCAGTAGTTCCCGGACAGGGGGCTCCTACAATGAGCAGTTCTTC	CASSSRTGGSYNEQFF
TRBJ1-1	few	TRBV27	NA	TGTGTCGTTTTAGGAGGGACTGAAGCTTTCTTT	CVVLGGTEAFF
TRBJ2-3	NA	TRBV29-1	NA	TGCAGCGTTGGGACAGCGGCCCCAGATACGCAGTATTTT	CSVGTAAPDTQYF
TRBJ2-7	few	TRBV18	NA	TGTGCCAGCTCACCACTAGATATGGAGGGCGAGCAGTACTTC	CASSPLDMEGEQYF
TRBJ2-7	NA	TRBV2	NA	TGTGCCAGCGAATACGTGGGCGGGAACGAGCAGTACTTC	CASEYVGGNEQYF
TRBJ1-2	NA	TRBV11-2	NA	TGTGCCAGCAGCTTAGAGACAGCTAACTATGGCTACACCTTC	CASSLETANYGYTF
TRBJ2-7	NA	TRBV2	TRBD2	TGTGCCAGCAGCGGGGCGGGGACTAGAGCTGGCGAGCAGTACTTC	CASSGAGTRAGEQYF
TRBJ1-5	NA	TRBV25-1	NA	TGTGCCAGCGCCTATAGCAATCAGCCCCAGCATTTT	CASAYSNQPQHF
TRBJ1-6	once	TRBV19	TRBD1	TGTGCCAGTAGTAACACGGGACAGGCGATTGTCTCACCCCTCCACTTT	CASSNTGQAIVSPLHF
TRBJ2-2	NA	TRBV5-4	NA	TGTGCCAGCAGTTTAACAGGGTCTGGCACCGGGGAGCTGTTTTTT	CASSLTGSGTGELFF
TRBJ1-2	NA	TRBV19	TRBD1	TGTGCCAGTAGTATGGGACAGACCCGGGGCTACACCTTC	CASSMGQTRGYTF
TRBJ2-7	NA	TRBV6-2/TRBV6-3	TRBD1	TGTGCCAGCAGTTTGGCCGGACAGGGTAACAACGAGCAGTACTTC	CASSLAGQGNNEQYF
TRBJ1-5	NA	TRBV29-1	NA	TGCAGCGTTGTCTGGCAGGGCGGCAATCAGCCCCAGCATTTT	CSVVWQGGNQPQHF
TRBJ1-5	few	TRBV23-1	TRBD1	TGCGCCAGCAGTCGCCCCGGGACAGGAAGCAATCAGCCCCAGCATTTT	CASSRPGTGSNQPQHF
TRBJ2-1	NA	TRBV5-1	NA	TGCGCCAGCAGCTCGGGTGGCCCCTACAATGAGCAGTTCTTC	CASSSGGPYNEQFF
TRBJ1-1	NA	TRBV19	NA	TGTGCCAGTAGCAAGAGACAGGAGAACACTGAAGCTTTCTTT	CASSKRQENTEAFF
TRBJ2-1	many	TRBV7-9	NA	TGTGCCAGCAGTTATGACAGCAATGAGCAGTTCTTC	CASSYDSNEQFF
TRBJ1-2	few	TRBV5-6	NA	TGTGCCAGCAGCTCTATACAGTTTAACTATGGCTACACCTTC	CASSSIQFNYGYTF
TRBJ1-1	NA	TRBV7-6	NA	TGTGCCAGCAGCTTCCAGACGGGGAACACTGAAGCTTTCTTT	CASSFQTGNTEAFF
TRBJ1-2	few	TRBV14	NA	TGTGCCAGCAGCCAACGGGGGGGGAGCTATGGCTACACCTTC	CASSQRGGSYGYTF
TRBJ1-3	NA	TRBV28	NA	TGTGGCACGGGAAACTCTGGAAACACCATATATTTT	CGTGNSGNTIYF
TRBJ2-7	NA	TRBV6-1	TRBD2	TGTGCCAGCAGTGAAGATCCGGGACTAGCGGGACCCTACGAGCAGTACTTC	CASSEDPGLAGPYEQYF